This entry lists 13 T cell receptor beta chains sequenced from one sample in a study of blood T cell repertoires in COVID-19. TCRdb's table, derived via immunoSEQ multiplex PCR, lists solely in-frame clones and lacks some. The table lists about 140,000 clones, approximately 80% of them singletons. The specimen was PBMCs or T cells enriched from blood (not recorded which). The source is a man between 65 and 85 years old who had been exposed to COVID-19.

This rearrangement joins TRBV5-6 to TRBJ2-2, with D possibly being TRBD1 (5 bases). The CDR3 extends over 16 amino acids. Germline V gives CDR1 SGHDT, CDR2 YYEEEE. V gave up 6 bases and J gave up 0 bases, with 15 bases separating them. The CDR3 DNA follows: TGTGCCAGCAAAGCTCCAGGACATGCGAACACCGGGGAGCTGTTTTTT. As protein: CASKAPGHANTGELFF. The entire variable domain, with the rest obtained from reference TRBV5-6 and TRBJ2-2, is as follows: DAGVTQSPTHLIKTRGQQVTLRCSPKSGHDTVSWYQQALGQGPQFIFQYYEEEERQRGNFPDRFSGHQFPNYSSELNVNALLLGDSALYLCASKAPGHANTGELFFGEGSRLTVL.

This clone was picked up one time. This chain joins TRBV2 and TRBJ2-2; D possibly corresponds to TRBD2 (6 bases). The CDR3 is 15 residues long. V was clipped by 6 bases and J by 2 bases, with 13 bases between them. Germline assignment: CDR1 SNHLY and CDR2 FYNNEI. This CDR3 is CASRTGLTNTGELFF. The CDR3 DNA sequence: TGTGCCAGCAGAACGGGACTCACTAACACCGGGGAGCTGTTTTTT. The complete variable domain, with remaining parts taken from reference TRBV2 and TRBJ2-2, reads EPEVTQTPSHQVTQMGQEVILRCVPISNHLYFYWYRQILGQKVEFLVSFYNNEISEKSEIFDDQFSVERPDGSNFTLKIRSTKLEDSAMYFCASRTGLTNTGELFFGEGSRLTVL.

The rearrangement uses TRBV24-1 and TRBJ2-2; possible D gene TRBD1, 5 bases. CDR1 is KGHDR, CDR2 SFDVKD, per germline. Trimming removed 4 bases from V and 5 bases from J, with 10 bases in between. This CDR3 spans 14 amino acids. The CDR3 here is CATSENAGTGELFF. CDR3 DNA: TGTGCCACCAGTGAAAACGCAGGGACCGGGGAGCTGTTTTTT.

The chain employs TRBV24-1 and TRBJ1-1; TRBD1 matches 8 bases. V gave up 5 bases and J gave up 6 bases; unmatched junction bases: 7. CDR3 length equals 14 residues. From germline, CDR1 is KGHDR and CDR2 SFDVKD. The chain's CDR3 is CATSGTGGRAEAFF. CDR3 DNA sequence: TGTGCCACCAGTGGTACAGGGGGTAGGGCTGAAGCTTTCTTT.

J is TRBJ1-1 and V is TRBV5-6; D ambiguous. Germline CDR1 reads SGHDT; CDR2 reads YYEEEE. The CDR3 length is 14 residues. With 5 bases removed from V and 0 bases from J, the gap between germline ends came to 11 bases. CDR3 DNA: TGTGCCAGCAGTCCCTGGGCTATGAACACTGAAGCTTTCTTT. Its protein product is CASSPWAMNTEAFF.

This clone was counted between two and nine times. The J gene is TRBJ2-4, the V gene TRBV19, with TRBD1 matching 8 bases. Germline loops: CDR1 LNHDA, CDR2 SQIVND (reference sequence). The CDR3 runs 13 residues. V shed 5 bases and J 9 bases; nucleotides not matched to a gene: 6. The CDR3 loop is CASSPSDRAIQYF. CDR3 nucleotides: TGTGCCAGTAGTCCCTCGGACAGGGCCATTCAGTACTTC.

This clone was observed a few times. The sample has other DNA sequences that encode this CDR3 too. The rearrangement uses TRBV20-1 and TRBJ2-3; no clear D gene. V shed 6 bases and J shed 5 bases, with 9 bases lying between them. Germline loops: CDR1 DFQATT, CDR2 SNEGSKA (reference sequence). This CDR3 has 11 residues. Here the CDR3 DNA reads TGCAGTGCCCCCTTCGGAGATACGCAGTATTTT. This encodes CSAPFGDTQYF.

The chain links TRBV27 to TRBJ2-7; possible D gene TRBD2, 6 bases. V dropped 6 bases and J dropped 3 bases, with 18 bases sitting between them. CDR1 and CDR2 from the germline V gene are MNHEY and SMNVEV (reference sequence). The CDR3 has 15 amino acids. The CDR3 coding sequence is TGTGCCAGCAGCTCGGCGGGGTATCAATTCTACGAGCAGTACTTC. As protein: CASSSAGYQFYEQYF.

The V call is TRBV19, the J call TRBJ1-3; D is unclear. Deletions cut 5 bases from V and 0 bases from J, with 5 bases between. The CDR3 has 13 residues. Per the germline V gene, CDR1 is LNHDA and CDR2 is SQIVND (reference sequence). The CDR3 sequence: CASSANSGNTIYF. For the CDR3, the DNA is TGTGCCAGTAGTGCGAACTCTGGAAACACCATATATTTT.

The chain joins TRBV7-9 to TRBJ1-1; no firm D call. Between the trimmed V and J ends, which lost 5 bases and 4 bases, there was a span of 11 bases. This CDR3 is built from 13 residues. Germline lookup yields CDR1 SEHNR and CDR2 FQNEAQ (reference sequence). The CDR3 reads CASSPSPSTEAFF. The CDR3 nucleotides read TGTGCCAGCAGCCCGTCCCCTTCCACTGAAGCTTTCTTT.

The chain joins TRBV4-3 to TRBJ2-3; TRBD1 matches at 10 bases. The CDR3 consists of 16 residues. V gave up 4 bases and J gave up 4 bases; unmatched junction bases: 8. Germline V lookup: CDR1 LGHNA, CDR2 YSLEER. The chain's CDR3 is CASSPAGQGRSDTQYF. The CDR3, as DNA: TGCGCCAGCAGCCCAGCGGGACAGGGGAGGTCAGATACGCAGTATTTT.

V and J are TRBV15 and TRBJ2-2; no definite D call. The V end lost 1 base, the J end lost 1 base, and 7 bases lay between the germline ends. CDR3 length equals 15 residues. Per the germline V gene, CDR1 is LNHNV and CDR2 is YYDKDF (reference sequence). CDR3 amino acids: CATSRAEQNTGELFF. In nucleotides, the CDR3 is TGTGCCACCAGCAGAGCGGAGCAGAACACCGGGGAGCTGTTTTTT.

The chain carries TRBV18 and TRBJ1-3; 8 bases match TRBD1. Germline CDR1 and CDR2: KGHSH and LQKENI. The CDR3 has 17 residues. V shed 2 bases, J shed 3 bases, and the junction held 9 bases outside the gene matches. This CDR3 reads CASSPFPTGVGGNTIYF. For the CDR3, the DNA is TGTGCCAGCTCACCATTTCCGACAGGGGTTGGTGGAAACACCATATATTTT.